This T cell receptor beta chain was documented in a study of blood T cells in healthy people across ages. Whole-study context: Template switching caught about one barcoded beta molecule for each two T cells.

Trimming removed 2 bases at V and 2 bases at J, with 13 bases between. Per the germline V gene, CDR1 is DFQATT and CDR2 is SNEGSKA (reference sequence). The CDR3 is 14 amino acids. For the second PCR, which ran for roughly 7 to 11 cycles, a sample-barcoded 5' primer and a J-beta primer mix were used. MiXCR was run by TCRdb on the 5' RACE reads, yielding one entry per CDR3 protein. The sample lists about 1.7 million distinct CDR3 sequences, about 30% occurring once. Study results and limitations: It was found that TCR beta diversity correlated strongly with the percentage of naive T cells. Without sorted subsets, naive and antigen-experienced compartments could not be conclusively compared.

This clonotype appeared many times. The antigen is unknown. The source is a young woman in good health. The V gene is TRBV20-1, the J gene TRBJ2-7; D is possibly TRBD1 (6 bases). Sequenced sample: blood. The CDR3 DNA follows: TGCAGTGCTAGACCCTCGTACAGGGCCTACGAGCAGTACTTC. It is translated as CSARPSYRAYEQYF.